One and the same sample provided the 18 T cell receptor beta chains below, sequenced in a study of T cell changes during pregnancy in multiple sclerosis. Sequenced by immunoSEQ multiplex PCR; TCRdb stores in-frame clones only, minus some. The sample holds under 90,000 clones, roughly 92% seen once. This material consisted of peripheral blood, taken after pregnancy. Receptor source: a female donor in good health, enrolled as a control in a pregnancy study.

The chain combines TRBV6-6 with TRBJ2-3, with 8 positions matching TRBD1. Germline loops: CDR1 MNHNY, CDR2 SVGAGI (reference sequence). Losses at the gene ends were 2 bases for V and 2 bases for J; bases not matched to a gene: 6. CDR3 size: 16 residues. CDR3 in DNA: TGTGCCAGCAGTTACCCCAGGACAGGGCTCACAGATACGCAGTATTTT. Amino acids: CASSYPRTGLTDTQYF.

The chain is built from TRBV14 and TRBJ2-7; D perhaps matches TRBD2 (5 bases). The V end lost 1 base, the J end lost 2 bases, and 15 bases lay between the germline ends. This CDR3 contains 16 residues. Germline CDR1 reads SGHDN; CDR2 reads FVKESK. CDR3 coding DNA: TGTGCCAGCAGCCAAGGGCTTAGCGTTAAAACCTACGAGCAGTACTTC. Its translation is CASSQGLSVKTYEQYF.

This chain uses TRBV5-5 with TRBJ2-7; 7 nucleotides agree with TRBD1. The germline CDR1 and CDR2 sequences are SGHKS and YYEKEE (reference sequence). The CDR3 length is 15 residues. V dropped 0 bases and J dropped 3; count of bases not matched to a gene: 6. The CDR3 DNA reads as TGTGCCAGCAGCTTGGACGGGACAGCTGTCTACGAGCAGTACTTC. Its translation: CASSLDGTAVYEQYF.

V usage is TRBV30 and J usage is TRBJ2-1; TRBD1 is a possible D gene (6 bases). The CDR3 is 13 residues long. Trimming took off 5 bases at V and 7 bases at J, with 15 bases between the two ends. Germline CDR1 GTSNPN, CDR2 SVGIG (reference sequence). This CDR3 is CAWSSGELNEQFF. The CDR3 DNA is TGTGCCTGGTCGTCAGGGGAGTTAAATGAGCAGTTCTTC.

The CDR3, as DNA: TGTGCCAGCAGCTGGGTGGCAGGGAGGGGCACTGAAGCTTTCTTT. As protein: CASSWVAGRGTEAFF. The genes are TRBV27 and TRBJ1-1, with D possibly being TRBD1 (5 bases). Deletions cut 6 bases from V and 4 bases from J, with 18 bases between. The CDR3 is 15 residues long. The germline CDR1 and CDR2 sequences are MNHEY and SMNVEV (reference sequence).

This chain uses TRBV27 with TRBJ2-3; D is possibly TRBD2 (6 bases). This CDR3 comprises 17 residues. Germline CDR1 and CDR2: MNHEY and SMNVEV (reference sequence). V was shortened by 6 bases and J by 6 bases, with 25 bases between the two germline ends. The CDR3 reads CASSTRSGGTVSDTQYF. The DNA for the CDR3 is TGTGCCAGCAGCACGAGGAGCGGCGGGACCGTATCGGATACGCAGTATTTT.

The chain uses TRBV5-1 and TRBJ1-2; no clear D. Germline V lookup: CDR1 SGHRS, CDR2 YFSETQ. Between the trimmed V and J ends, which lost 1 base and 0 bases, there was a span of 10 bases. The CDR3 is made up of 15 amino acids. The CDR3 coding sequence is TGCGCCAGCAGCTTGCGAGGCATTTCTAACTATGGCTACACCTTC. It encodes CASSLRGISNYGYTF. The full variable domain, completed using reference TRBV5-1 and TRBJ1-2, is KAGVTQTPRYLIKTRGQQVTLSCSPISGHRSVSWYQQTPGQGLQFLFEYFSETQRNKGNFPGRFSGRQFSNSRSEMNVSTLELGDSALYLCASSLRGISNYGYTFGSGTRLTVV.

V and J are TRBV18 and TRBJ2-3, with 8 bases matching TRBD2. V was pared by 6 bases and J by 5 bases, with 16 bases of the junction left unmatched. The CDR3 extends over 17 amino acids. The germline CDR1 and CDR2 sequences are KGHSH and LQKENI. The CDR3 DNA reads TGTGCCAGCTCCTCGGCGGGGGGAATCTCAACAAAAGATACGCAGTATTTT. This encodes CASSSAGGISTKDTQYF.

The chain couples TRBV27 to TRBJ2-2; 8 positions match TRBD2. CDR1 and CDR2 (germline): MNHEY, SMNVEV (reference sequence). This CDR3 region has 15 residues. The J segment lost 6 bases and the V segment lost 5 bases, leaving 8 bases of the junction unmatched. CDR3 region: CASSNPGLVSGELFF. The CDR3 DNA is TGTGCCAGCAGTAATCCGGGACTAGTCTCCGGGGAGCTGTTTTTT.

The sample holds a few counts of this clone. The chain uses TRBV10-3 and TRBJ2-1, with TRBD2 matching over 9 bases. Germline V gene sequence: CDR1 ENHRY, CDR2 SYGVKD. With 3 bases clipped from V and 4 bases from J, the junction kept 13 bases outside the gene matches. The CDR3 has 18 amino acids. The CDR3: CAISEIKDRLADYNEQFF. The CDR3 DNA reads TGTGCCATCAGTGAAATTAAAGATCGACTAGCGGATTACAATGAGCAGTTCTTC.

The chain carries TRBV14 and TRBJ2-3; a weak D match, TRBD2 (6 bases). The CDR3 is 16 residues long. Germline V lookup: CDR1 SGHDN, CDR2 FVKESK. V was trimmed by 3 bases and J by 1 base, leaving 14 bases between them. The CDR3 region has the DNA TGTGCCAGCAGCCACCTAGTTAGCGGAGGCACAGATACGCAGTATTTT. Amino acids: CASSHLVSGGTDTQYF.

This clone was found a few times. CDR3 loop: CASLALPNTEAFF. CDR3 nucleotide sequence: TGTGCCAGCTTAGCCTTACCGAACACTGAAGCTTTCTTT. This rearrangement joins TRBV28 to TRBJ1-1; no definite D call. The CDR3 consists of 13 residues. The germline V and J ends were trimmed by 8 bases and 1 base, with 11 bases remaining between them. CDR1 is MDHEN and CDR2 is SYDVKM in the germline V gene.

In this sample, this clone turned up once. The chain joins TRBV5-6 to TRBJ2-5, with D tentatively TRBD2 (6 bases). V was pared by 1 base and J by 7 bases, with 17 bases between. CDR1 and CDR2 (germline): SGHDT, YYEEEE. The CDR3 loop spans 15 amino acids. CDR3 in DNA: TGTGCCAGCAGCTTGACAGCCGGGGGTCCACGGACCCAGTACTTC. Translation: CASSLTAGGPRTQYF.

Here the CDR3 reads CASRQLGTGNSPLHF. CDR3 DNA sequence: TGCGCCAGCAGGCAACTCGGGACAGGGAATTCACCCCTCCACTTT. The V gene is TRBV4-1, the J gene TRBJ1-6, with 9 bases that match TRBD1. The CDR3 extends over 15 amino acids. Trimming at V came to 6 bases and at J to 7 bases, leaving 7 bases not matched to a gene. Per the germline V gene, CDR1 is MGHRA and CDR2 is YSYEKL.

CDR3 nucleotide sequence: TGTGCCAGCAGCCCAAGGACAGACGCAACTAATGAAAAACTGTTTTTT. It specifies CASSPRTDATNEKLFF. The chain is built from TRBV4-2 and TRBJ1-4, with D possibly being TRBD1 (6 bases). The CDR3 loop spans 16 amino acids. CDR1 and CDR2 from the germline V gene are LGHNA and YNFKEQ. The ends were cut back, 4 bases at V and 0 bases at J, with 12 bases in the middle.

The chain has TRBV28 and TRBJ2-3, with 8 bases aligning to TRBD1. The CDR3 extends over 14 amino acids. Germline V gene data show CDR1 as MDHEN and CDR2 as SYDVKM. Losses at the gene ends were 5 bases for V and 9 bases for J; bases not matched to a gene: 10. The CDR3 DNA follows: TGTGCCAGCAGTGAGGACAGGGTTCAGGGAACGCAGTATTTT. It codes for CASSEDRVQGTQYF.

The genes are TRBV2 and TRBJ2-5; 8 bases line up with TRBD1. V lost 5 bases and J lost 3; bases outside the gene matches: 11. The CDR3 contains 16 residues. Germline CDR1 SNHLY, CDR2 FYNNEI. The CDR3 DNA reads TGTGCCAGCAGTATCTTCCGGGACAGGCGTAAAGAGACCCAGTACTTC. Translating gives CASSIFRDRRKETQYF.

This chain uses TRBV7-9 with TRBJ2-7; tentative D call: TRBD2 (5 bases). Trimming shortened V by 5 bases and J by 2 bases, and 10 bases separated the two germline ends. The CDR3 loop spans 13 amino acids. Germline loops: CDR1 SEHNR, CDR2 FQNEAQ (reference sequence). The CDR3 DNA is TGTGCCAGCAGCCGGGATGGTGCCTACGAGCAGTACTTC. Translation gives CASSRDGAYEQYF.